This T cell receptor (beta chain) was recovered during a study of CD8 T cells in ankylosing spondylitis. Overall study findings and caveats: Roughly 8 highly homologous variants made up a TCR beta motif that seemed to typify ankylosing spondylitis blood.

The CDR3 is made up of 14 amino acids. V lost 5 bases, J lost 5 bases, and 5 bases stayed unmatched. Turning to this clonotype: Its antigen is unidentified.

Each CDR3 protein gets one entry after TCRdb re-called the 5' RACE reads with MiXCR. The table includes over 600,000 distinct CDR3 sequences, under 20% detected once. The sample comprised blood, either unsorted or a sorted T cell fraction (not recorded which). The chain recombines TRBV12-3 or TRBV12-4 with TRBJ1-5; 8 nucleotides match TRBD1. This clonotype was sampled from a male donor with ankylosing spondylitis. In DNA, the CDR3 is TGTGCCAGCAGTCGACAGGGGCCTGATCAGCCCCAGCATTTT. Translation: CASSRQGPDQPQHF.